This TCR beta chain was sequenced during a study of cytomegalovirus exposure and HLA in healthy donors. Study-level results: Subsequent analysis found a tendency for first-cohort TCR clusters to co-occur within the roughly 130 validation repertoires. Cytomegalovirus association was listed for approximately 150 TCR beta chains. It was reportedly the case that the classifier diagnosed cytomegalovirus status with high specificity and sensitivity.

V lost 5 bases to trimming and J lost 7 bases, with 15 bases between them. This CDR3 contains 12 residues. Germline-derived CDR1 and CDR2 are SQVTM and ANQGSEA. Details on this clone: Antigen unknown.

The donors were members of the validation cohort, which comprised roughly 130 subjects and was separate from the first cohort of 670 or so subjects. Produced via immunoSEQ multiplex PCR; TCRdb's table is partial and in-frame only. The table has some 110,000 clones, more than 70% seen once. Sequenced sample: PBMCs. The V and J genes are TRBV29-1 and TRBJ2-7; D might be TRBD1 (6 bases). The clonotype originates from a man aged 18 to 30 in good health and CMV-seronegative. The CDR3 DNA reads TGCAGCGTTAACCCCAGGGGCCGGGAGCAGTACTTC. Its translation is CSVNPRGREQYF.